Listed here are 8 T cell receptor beta chains from one sample, sequenced in a study of blood T cell repertoires in COVID-19. TCRdb's copy holds only in-frame clones and misses some; the assay was immunoSEQ multiplex PCR. The table has under 200,000 clones, about 86% seen once. The sequencing input was PBMCs or T cells enriched from blood (not recorded which). The receptor set was obtained from a woman aged 45-65 years in a cohort exposed to, infected with or recovered from COVID-19 (not recorded which).

J is TRBJ2-1 and V is TRBV5-8, with TRBD2 identical over 13 bases. V was clipped by 4 bases and J by 7 bases; unmatched bases: 5. Germline-derived CDR1 and CDR2 are SGHTS and YDEGEE. The CDR3 has 15 residues. The CDR3 spells CASSLWTSGGNEQFF. CDR3 DNA sequence: TGTGCCAGCAGCCTGTGGACTAGCGGGGGTAATGAGCAGTTCTTC. The full variable domain, with the rest looked up from reference TRBV5-8 and TRBJ2-1, is EAGVTQSPTHLIKTRGQQATLRCSPISGHTSVYWYQQALGLGLQFLLWYDEGEERNRGNFPPRFSGRQFPNYSSELNVNALELEDSALYLCASSLWTSGGNEQFFGPGTRLTVL.

The chain combines TRBV27 with TRBJ1-6, with 8 nucleotides matching TRBD1. Germline loops: CDR1 MNHEY, CDR2 SMNVEV (reference sequence). The CDR3 loop spans 14 amino acids. V shed 4 bases, J shed 9 bases, and the junction held 5 bases outside the gene matches. CDR3 in DNA: TGTGCCAGCAGTTCCACAGGGGGTCGTTCACCCCTCCACTTT. This sequence encodes CASSSTGGRSPLHF.

V usage is TRBV9 and J usage is TRBJ2-3; TRBD2 matches at 12 bases. Trimming at V came to 0 bases and at J to 4 bases, leaving 3 bases not matched to a gene. From germline, CDR1 is SGDLS and CDR2 YYNGEE. This CDR3 has 16 residues. The CDR3 coding sequence is TGTGCCAGCAGCGTAGGGCTAGCGGGGGGGTCAGATACGCAGTATTTT. This gives the protein CASSVGLAGGSDTQYF.

V gene TRBV3-1 (or the pseudogene TRBV3-2) combines with J gene TRBJ1-2; TRBD1 matches 8 bases. Germline loops: CDR1 LGHDT, CDR2 YNNKEL (reference sequence). The ends lost 2 bases at V and 7 bases at J; junction bases unmatched: 6. This CDR3 region has 14 residues. The CDR3 region has the DNA TGTGCCAGCAGCCAACAAGACAGGGGCAGTGGCTACACCTTC. Protein product: CASSQQDRGSGYTF.

The chain joins TRBV6-1 to TRBJ2-7; D is perhaps TRBD2 (7 bases). This CDR3 comprises 16 residues. Germline V gives CDR1 MNHNS, CDR2 SASEGT. Trimming shortened V by 2 bases and J by 2 bases, and 16 bases separated the two germline ends. The CDR3 protein is CASSESWGGGTYEQYF. CDR3 in DNA: TGTGCCAGCAGTGAATCCTGGGGAGGGGGAACCTACGAGCAGTACTTC.

The chain combines TRBV6-5 with TRBJ2-7; 9 bases match TRBD1. With 7 bases clipped from V and 5 bases from J, the junction kept 12 bases outside the gene matches. The CDR3 has 15 residues. In germline, CDR1 is MNHEY, CDR2 SVGAGI. The CDR3 spells CASTKTGTGTNEQYF. In DNA form, the CDR3 reads TGTGCCAGCACCAAGACCGGGACAGGGACCAACGAGCAGTACTTC.

This sequence joins TRBV5-1 and TRBJ1-5, with unresolved D. With 0 bases removed from V and 3 bases from J, the gap between germline ends came to 7 bases. Germline V gives CDR1 SGHRS, CDR2 YFSETQ. This CDR3 has 14 amino acids. The CDR3 bases are TGCGCCAGCAGCTTGGCAGGTTACAATCAGCCCCAGCATTTT. It specifies CASSLAGYNQPQHF.

The chain uses TRBV4-1 and TRBJ1-5, with D perhaps TRBD1 (5 bases). V gave up 3 bases and J gave up 7 bases, with 19 bases separating them. This CDR3 spans 16 amino acids. Germline V gives CDR1 MGHRA, CDR2 YSYEKL. CDR3: CASSQDLGGGRQPQHF. The CDR3 DNA reads as TGCGCCAGCAGCCAGGACCTTGGGGGGGGTAGACAGCCCCAGCATTTT.